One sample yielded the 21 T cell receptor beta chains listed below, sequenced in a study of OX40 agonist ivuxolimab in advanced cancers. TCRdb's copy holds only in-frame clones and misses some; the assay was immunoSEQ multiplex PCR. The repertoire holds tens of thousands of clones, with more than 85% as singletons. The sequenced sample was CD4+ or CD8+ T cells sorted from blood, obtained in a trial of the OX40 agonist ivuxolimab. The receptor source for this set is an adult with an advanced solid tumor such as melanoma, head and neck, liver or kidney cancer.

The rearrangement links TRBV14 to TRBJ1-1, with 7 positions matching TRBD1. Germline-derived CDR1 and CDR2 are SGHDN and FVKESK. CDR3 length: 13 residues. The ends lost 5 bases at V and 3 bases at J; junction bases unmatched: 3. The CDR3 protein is CASSLQGHTEAFF. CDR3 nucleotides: TGTGCCAGCAGCTTACAGGGGCACACTGAAGCTTTCTTT.

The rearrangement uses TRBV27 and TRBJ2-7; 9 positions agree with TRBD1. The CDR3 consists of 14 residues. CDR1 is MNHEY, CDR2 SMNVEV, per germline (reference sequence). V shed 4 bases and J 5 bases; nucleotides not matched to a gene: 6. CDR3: CASSSTGTGNEQYF. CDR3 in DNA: TGTGCCAGCAGTTCTACCGGGACAGGGAACGAGCAGTACTTC.

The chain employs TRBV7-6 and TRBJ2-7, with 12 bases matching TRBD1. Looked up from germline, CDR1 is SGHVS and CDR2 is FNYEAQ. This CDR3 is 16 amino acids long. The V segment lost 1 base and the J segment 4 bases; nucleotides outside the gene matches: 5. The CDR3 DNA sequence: TGTGCCAGCAGCTTAGGGGGACAGGGGGCCTCGTACGAGCAGTACTTC. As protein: CASSLGGQGASYEQYF.

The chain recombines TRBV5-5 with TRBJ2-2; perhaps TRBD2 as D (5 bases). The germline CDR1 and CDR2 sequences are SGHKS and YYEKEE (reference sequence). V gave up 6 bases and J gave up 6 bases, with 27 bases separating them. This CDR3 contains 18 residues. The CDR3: CASTRGSGRSTMAGELFF. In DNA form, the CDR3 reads TGTGCCAGCACCCGGGGAAGCGGAAGGTCAACGATGGCCGGGGAGCTGTTTTTT. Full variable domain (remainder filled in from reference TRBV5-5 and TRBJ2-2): DAGVTQSPTHLIKTRGQQVTLRCSPISGHKSVSWYQQVLGQGPQFIFQYYEKEERGRGNFPDRFSARQFPNYSSELNVNALLLGDSALYLCASTRGSGRSTMAGELFFGEGSRLTVL.

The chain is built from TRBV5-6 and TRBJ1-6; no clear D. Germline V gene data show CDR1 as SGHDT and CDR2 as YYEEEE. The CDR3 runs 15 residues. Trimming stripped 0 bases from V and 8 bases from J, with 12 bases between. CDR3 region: CASSLDSRFYSPLHF. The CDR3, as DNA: TGTGCCAGCAGCTTGGACAGCCGATTTTATTCACCCCTCCACTTT.

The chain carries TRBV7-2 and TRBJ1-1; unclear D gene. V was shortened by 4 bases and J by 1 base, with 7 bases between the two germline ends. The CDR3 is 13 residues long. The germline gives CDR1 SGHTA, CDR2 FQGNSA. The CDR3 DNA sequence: TGTGCCAGCAGCTCACACCAGAACACTGAAGCTTTCTTT. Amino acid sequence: CASSSHQNTEAFF. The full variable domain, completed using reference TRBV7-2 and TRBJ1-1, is GAGVSQSPSNKVTEKGKDVELRCDPISGHTALYWYRQSLGQGLEFLIYFQGNSAPDKSGLPSDRFSAERTGGSVSTLTIQRTQQEDSAVYLCASSSHQNTEAFFGQGTRLTVV.

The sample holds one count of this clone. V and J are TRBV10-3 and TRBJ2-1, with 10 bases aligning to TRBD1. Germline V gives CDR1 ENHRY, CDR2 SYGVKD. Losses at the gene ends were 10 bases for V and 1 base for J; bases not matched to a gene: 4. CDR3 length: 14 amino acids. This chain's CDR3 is CATSGQGSYNEQFF. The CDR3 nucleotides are TGTGCCACCTCGGGACAGGGGTCCTACAATGAGCAGTTCTTC.

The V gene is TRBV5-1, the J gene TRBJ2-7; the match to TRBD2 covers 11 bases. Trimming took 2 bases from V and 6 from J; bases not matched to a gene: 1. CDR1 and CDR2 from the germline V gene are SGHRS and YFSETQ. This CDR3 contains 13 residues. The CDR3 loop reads CASSFGTSGEQYF. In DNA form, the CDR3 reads TGCGCCAGCAGCTTTGGGACTAGCGGCGAGCAGTACTTC.

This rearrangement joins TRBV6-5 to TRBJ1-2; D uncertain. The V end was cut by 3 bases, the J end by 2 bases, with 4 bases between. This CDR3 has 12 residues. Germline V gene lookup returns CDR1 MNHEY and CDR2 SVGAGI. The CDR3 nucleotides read TGTGCCAGCAGTTATGACAACTATGGCTACACCTTC. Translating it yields CASSYDNYGYTF.

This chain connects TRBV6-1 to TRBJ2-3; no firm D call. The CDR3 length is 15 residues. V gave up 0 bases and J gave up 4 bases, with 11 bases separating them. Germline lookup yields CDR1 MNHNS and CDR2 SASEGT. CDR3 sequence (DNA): TGTGCCAGCAGTGAAGCAACCGGGCAAGCAGATACGCAGTATTTT. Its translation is CASSEATGQADTQYF.

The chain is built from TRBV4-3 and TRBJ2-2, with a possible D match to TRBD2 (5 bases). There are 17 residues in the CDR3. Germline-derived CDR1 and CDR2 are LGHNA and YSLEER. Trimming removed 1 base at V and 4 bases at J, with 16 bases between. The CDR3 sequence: CASSQALIGVSTGELFF. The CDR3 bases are TGCGCCAGCAGCCAAGCTTTAATCGGGGTTTCCACCGGGGAGCTGTTTTTT.

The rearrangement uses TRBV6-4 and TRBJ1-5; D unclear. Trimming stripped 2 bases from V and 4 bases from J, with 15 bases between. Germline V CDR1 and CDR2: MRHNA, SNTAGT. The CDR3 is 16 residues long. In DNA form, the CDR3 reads TGTGCCAGCAGTGACCAGGCGGAGGGCGGAAATCAGCCCCAGCATTTT. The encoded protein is CASSDQAEGGNQPQHF.

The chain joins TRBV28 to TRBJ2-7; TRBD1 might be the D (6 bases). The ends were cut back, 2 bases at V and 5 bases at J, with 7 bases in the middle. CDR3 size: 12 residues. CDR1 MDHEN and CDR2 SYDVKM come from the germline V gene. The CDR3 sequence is CASSLPGDEQYF. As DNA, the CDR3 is TGTGCCAGCAGTTTACCAGGGGACGAGCAGTACTTC.

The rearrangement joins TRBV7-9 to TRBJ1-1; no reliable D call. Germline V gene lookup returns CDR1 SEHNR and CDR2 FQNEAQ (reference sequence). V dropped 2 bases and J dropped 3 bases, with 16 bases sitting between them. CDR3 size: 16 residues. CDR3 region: CASSLSIGKDDTEAFF. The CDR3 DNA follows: TGTGCCAGCAGCTTATCGATAGGGAAAGACGACACTGAAGCTTTCTTT.

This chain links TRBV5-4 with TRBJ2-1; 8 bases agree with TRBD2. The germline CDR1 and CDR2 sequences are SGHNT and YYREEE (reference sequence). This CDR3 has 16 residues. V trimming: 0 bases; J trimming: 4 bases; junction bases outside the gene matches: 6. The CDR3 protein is CASSLAGASGYNEQFF. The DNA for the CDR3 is TGTGCCAGCAGCTTGGCCGGGGCTAGCGGGTACAATGAGCAGTTCTTC. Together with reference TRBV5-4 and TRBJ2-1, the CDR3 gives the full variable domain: ETGVTQSPTHLIKTRGQQVTLRCSSQSGHNTVSWYQQALGQGPQFIFQYYREEENGRGNFPPRFSGLQFPNYSSELNVNALELDDSALYLCASSLAGASGYNEQFFGPGTRLTVL.

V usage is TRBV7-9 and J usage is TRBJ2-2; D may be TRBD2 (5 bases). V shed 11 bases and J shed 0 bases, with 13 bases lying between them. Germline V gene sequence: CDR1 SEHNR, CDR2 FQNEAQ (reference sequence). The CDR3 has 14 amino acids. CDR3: CAGRQSTNTGELFF. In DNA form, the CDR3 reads TGTGCCGGGAGACAATCGACGAACACCGGGGAGCTGTTTTTT.

CDR3 sequence reads: CASSYRGGGNQPQHF. In DNA, the CDR3 is TGTGCCAGCAGCTACCGGGGTGGGGGAAATCAGCCCCAGCATTTT. The V gene is TRBV6-5, the J gene TRBJ1-5; maybe TRBD1 (5 bases). The CDR3 has 15 residues. Trimming removed 6 bases from V and 4 bases from J, with 16 bases in between. The germline V gene has CDR1 MNHEY and CDR2 SVGAGI.

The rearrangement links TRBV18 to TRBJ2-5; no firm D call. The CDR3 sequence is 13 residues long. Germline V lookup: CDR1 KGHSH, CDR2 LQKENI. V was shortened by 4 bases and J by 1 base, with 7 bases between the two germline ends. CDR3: CASSQRTQETQYF. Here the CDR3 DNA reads TGTGCCAGCTCACAAAGGACCCAAGAGACCCAGTACTTC.

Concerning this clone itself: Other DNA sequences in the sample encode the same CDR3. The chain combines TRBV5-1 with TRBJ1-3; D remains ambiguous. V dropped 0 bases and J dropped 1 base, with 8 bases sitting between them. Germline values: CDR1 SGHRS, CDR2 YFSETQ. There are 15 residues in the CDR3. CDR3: CASSLVGSSGNTIYF. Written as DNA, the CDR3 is TGCGCCAGCAGCTTGGTGGGGTCTTCTGGAAACACCATATATTTT.

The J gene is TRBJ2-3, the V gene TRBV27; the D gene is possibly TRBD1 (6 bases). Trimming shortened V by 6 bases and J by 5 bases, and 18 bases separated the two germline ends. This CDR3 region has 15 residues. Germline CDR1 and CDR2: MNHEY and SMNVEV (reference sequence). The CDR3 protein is CASREQGSGVDTQYF. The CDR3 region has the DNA TGTGCCAGCAGGGAACAGGGATCGGGTGTAGATACGCAGTATTTT.

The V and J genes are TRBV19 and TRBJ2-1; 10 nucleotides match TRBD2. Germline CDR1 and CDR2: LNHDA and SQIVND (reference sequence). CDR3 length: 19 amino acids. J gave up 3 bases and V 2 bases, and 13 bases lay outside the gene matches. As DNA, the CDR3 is TGTGCCAGTAGTATACGGACTAGCGGCAACCCAAGCCGCTACAATGAGCAGTTCTTC. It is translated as CASSIRTSGNPSRYNEQFF.